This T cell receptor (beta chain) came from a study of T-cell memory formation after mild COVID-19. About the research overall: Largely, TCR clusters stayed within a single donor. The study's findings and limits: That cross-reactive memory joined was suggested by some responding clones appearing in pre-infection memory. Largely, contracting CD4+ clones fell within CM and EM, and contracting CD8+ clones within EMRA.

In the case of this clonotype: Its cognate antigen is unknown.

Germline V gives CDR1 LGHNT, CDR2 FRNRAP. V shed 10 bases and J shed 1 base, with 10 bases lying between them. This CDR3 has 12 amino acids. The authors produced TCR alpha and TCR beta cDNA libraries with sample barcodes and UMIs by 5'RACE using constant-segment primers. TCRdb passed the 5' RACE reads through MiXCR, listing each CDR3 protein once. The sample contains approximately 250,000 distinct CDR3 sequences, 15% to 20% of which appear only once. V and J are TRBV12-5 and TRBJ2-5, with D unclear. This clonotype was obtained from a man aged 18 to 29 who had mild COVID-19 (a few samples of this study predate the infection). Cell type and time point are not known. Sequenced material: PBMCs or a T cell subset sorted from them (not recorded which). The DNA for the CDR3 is TGTGCTACTGTTGGCGGCCAAGAGACCCAGTACTTC. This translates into CATVGGQETQYF. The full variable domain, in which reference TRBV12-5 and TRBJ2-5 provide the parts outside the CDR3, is DARVTQTPRHKVTEMGQEVTMRCQPILGHNTVFWYRQTMMQGLELLAYFRNRAPLDDSGMPKDRFSAEMPDATLATLKIQPSEPRDSAVYFCATVGGQETQYFGPGTRLLVL.